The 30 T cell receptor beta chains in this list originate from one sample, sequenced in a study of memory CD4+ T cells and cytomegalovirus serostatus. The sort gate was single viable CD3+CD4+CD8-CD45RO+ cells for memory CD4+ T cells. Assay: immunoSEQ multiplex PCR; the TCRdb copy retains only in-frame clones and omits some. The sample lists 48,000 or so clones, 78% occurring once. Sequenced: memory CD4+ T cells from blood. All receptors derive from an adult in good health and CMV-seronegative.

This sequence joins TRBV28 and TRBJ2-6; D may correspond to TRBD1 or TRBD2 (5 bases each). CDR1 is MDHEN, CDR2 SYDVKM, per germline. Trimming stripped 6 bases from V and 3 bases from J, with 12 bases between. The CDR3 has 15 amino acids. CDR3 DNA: TGTGCCAGCAGCTCAAGGGGAGTTGGGGCCAACGTCCTGACTTTC. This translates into CASSSRGVGANVLTF.

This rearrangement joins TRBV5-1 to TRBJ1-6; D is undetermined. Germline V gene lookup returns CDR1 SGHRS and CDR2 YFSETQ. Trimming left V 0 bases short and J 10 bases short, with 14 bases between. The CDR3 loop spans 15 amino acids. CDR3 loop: CASSLGGGRDSPLHF. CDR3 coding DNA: TGCGCCAGCAGCTTGGGGGGAGGTCGAGACTCACCCCTCCACTTT.

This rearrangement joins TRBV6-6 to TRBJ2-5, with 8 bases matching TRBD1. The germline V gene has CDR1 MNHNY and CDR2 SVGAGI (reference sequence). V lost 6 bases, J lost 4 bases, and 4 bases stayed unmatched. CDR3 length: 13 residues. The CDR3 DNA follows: TGTGCCAGCAGCCGGACAGGGAGAGAGACCCAGTACTTC. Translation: CASSRTGRETQYF.

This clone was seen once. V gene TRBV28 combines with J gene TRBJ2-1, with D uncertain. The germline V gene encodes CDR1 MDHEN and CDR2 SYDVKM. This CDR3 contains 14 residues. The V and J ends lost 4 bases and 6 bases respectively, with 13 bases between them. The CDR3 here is CASSSAPIRNEQFF. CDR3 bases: TGTGCCAGCAGTTCCGCCCCGATCCGCAATGAGCAGTTCTTC.

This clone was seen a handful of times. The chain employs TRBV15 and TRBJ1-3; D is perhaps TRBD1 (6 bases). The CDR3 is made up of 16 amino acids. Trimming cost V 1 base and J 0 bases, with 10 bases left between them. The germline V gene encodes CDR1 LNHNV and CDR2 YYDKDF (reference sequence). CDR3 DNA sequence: TGTGCCACCAGCAGAGCCGACAGGCTCTCTGGAAACACCATATATTTT. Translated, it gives CATSRADRLSGNTIYF.

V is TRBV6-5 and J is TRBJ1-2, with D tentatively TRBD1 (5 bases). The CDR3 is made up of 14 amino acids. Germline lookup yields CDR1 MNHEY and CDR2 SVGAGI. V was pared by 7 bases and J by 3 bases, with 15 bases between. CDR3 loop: CASTDPQGYYGYTF. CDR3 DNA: TGTGCCAGCACCGACCCCCAGGGTTACTATGGCTACACCTTC.

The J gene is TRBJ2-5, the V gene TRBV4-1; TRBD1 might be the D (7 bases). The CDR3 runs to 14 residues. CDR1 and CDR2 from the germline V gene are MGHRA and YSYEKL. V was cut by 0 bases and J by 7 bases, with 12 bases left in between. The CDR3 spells CASSQERDSATQYF. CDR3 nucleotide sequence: TGCGCCAGCAGCCAAGAGCGGGACAGTGCGACCCAGTACTTC.

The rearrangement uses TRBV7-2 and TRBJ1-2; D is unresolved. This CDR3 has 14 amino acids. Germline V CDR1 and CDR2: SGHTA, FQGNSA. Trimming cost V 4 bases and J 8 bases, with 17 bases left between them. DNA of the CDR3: TGTGCCAGCAGCTCTAGTCCGGGGTTCCGCGGCTACACCTTC. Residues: CASSSSPGFRGYTF.

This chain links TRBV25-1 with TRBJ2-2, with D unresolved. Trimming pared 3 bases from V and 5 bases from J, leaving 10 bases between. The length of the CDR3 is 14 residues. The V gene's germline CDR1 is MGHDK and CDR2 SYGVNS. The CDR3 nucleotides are TGTGCCAGCAGTGAGTACGGACGAACCGGGGAGCTGTTTTTT. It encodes CASSEYGRTGELFF. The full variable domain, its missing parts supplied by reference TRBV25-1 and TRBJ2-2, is EADIYQTPRYLVIGTGKKITLECSQTMGHDKMYWYQQDPGMELHLIHYSYGVNSTEKGDLSSESTVSRIRTEHFPLTLESARPSHTSQYLCASSEYGRTGELFFGEGSRLTVL.

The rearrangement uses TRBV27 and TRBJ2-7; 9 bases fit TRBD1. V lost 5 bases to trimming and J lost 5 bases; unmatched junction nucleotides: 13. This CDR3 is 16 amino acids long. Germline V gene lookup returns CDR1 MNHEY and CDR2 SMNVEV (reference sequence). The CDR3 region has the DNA TGTGCCAGCAGTCCCGCCCCCGGGACAGGGCACGACGAGCAGTACTTC. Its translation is CASSPAPGTGHDEQYF.

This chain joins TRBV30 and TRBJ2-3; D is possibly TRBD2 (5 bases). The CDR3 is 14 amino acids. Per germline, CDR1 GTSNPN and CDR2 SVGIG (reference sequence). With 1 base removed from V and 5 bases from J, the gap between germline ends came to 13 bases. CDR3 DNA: TGTGCCTGGAGTGGGCTCTATCGGGGAGATACGCAGTATTTT. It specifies CAWSGLYRGDTQYF.

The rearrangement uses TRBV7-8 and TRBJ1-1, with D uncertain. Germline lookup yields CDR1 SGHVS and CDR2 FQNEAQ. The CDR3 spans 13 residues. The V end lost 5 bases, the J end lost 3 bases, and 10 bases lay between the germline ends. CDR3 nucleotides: TGTGCCAGCAGCCGAGGCAGAGACACTGAAGCTTTCTTT. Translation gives CASSRGRDTEAFF.

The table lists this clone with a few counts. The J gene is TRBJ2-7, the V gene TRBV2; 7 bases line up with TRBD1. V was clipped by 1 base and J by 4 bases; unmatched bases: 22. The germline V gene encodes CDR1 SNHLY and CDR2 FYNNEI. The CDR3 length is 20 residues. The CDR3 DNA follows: TGTGCCAGCAGTGAAGGTGGGTCGGGGACAGTACCTAGTGCGATGTACGAGCAGTACTTC. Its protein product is CASSEGGSGTVPSAMYEQYF.

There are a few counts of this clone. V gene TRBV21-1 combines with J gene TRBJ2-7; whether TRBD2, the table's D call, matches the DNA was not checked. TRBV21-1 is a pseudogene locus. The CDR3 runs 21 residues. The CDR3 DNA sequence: TGTGCCAGCACCAAAAAACGTTTCGGGACTAGCGGGCCACGGGGGACCTACGAGCAGTACTTC. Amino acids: CASTKKRFGTSGPRGTYEQYF.

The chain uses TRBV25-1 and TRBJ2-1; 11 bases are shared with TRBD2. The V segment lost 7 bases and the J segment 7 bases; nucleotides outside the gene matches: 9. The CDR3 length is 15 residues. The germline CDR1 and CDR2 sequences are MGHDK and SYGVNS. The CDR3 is CASTRGSGRGNEQFF. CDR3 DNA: TGTGCCAGCACCAGGGGTAGCGGGAGGGGGAATGAGCAGTTCTTC.

The CDR3 sequence is CASRADRYGLKTIYF. In nucleotides, the CDR3 is TGTGCCAGCAGAGCCGACCGCTATGGTTTGAAGACCATATATTTT. This rearrangement joins TRBV2 to TRBJ1-3; D remains ambiguous. CDR1 is SNHLY and CDR2 is FYNNEI in the germline V gene. The V and J ends lost 6 bases and 10 bases respectively, with 22 bases between them. The CDR3 sequence is 15 residues long.

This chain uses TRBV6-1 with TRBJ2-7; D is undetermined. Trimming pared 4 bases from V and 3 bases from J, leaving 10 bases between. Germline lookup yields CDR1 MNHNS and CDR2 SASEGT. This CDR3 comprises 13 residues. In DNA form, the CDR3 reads TGTGCCAGCAGTGCCGGGCCCGTCTACGAGCAGTACTTC. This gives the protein CASSAGPVYEQYF.

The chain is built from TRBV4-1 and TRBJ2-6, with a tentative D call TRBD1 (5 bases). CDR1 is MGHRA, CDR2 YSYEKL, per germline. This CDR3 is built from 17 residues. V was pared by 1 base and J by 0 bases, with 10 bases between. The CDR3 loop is CASSQAQGTSGANVLTF. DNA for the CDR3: TGCGCCAGCAGCCAAGCCCAGGGTACCTCTGGGGCCAACGTCCTGACTTTC.

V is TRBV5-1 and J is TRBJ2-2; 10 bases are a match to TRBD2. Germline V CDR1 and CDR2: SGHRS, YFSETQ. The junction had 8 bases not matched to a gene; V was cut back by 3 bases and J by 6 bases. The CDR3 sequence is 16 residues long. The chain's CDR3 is CASSYSSGSLPGELFF. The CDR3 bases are TGCGCCAGCAGCTATTCTAGCGGGAGCCTCCCCGGGGAGCTGTTTTTT.

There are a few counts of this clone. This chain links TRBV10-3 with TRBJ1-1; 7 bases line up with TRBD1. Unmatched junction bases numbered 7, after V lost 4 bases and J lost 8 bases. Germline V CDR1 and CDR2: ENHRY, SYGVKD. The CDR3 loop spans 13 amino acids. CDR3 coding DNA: TGTGCCATCAGTGCCGAGGGGGCGCGGGAAGCTTTCTTT. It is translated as CAISAEGAREAFF.

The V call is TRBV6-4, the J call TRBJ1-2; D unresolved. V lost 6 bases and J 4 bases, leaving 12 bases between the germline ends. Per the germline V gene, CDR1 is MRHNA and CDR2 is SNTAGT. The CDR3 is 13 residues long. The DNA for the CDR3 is TGTGCCAGCAGCCAGACAAGCGGCTATGGCTACACCTTC. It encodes CASSQTSGYGYTF.

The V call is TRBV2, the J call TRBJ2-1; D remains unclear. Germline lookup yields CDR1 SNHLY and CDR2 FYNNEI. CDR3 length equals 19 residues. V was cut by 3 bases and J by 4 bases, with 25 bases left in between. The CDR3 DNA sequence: TGTGCCAGCAGTGATAGGAGTACCGGGCCCGGAGTAGGATACAATGAGCAGTTCTTC. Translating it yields CASSDRSTGPGVGYNEQFF.

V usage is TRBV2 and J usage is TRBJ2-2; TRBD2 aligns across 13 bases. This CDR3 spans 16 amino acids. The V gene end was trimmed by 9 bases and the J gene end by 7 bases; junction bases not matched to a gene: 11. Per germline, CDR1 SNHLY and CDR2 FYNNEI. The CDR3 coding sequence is TGTGCCAGGGGACTAGCGGGAAGAACTGTGAGCGGGGAGCTGTTTTTT. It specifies CARGLAGRTVSGELFF. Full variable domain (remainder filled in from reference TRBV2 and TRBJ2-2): EPEVTQTPSHQVTQMGQEVILRCVPISNHLYFYWYRQILGQKVEFLVSFYNNEISEKSEIFDDQFSVERPDGSNFTLKIRSTKLEDSAMYFCARGLAGRTVSGELFFGEGSRLTVL.

As DNA, the CDR3 is TGTGCCAGCGGGATTTTCACCTACGAGCAGTACTTC. Its translation: CASGIFTYEQYF. J is TRBJ2-7 and V is TRBV6-1; D uncertain. Deletions cut 8 bases from V and 2 bases from J, with 10 bases between. CDR3 length equals 12 residues. Germline V gives CDR1 MNHNS, CDR2 SASEGT.

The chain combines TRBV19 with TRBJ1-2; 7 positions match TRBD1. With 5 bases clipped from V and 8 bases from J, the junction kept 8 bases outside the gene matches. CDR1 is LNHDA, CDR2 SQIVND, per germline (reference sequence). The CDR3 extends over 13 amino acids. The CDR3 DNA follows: TGTGCCAGTAGTTTCGGGGACAGATCCGGCTACACCTTC. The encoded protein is CASSFGDRSGYTF.

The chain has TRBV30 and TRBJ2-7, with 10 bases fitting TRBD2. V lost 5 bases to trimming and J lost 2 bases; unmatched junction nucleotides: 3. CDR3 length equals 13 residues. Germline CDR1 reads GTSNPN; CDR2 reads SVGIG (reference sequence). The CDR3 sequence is CAWAGTSAYEQYF. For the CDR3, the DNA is TGTGCCTGGGCCGGGACTAGCGCCTACGAGCAGTACTTC.

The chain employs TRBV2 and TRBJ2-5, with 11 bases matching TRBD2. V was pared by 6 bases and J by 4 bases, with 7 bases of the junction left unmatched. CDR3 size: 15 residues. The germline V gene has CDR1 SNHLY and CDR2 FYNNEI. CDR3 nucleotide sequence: TGTGCCAGCAGAGTGGCTAGCGGGGGGACAGAGACCCAGTACTTC. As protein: CASRVASGGTETQYF.

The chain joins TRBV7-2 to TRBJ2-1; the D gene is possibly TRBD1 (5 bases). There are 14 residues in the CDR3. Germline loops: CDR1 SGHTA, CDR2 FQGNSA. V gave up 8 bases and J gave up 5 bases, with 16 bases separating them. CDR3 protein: CASEPGYADNEQFF. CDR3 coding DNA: TGTGCCAGCGAACCAGGGTATGCTGACAATGAGCAGTTCTTC.

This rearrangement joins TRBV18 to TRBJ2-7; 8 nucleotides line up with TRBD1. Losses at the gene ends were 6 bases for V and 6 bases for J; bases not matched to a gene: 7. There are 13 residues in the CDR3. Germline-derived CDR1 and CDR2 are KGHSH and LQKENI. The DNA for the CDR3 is TGTGCCAGCTCTATCACAGGGACAGGCGAGCAGTACTTC. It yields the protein CASSITGTGEQYF.

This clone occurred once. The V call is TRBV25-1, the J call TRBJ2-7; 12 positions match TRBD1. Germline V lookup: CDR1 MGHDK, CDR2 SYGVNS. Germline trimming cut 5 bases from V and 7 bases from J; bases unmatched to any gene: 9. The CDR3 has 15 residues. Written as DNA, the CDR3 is TGTGCCAGCAGTCATCCGGGACAGGGGGCGAGGGAGCAGTACTTC. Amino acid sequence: CASSHPGQGAREQYF.